The clone carrying this TCR beta chain was observed a handful of times. As yet, its antigen is unknown. The sample comes from a study of cytomegalovirus exposure and HLA in healthy donors. General study findings and limits: A later analysis showed TCR association rates differing by HLA locus, peaking at DRB1 and lowest at HLA-C.

The PCR made use of 60 Vbeta and 13 Jbeta primers. Authors' data handling: An analysis performed later counted 81 million or so unique TCR beta chains (roughly 11 million of them shared). TCRdb keeps only in-frame clones here, not all; method: immunoSEQ multiplex PCR. V and J calls and clone size are those listed in that table; D and trimming were worked out from the DNA. This table holds around 150,000 clones, 68% found once. The V end was cut by 7 bases, the J end by 0 bases, with 14 bases between. The germline CDR1 and CDR2 sequences are SGHRS and YFSETQ. This CDR3 is built from 14 residues. The genes are TRBV5-1 and TRBJ2-7, with D possibly TRBD2 on 5 matching bases. This TCR was recovered from a man aged 50 or older in good health and CMV-seronegative. Sequenced material: PBMCs. This CDR3 is CASRSVPSSYEQYF. CDR3 nucleotides: TGCGCCAGCCGTAGCGTGCCAAGCTCCTACGAGCAGTACTTC.